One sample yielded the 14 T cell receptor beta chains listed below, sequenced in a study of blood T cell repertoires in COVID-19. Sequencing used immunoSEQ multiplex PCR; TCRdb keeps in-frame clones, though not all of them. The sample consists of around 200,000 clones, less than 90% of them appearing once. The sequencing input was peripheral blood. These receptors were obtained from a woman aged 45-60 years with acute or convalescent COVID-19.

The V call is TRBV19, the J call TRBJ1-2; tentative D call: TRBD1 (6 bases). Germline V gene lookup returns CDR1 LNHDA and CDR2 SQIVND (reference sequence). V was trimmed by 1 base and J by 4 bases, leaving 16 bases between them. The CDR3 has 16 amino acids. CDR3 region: CASSIVPGEKGYGYTF. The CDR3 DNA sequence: TGTGCCAGTAGTATAGTCCCAGGGGAGAAGGGCTATGGCTACACCTTC.

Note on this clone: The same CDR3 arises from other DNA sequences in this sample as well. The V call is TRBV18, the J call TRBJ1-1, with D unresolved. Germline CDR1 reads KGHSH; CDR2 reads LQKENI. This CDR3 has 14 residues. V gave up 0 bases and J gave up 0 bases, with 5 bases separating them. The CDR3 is CASSPPSVNTEAFF. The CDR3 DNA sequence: TGTGCCAGCTCACCACCGTCGGTGAACACTGAAGCTTTCTTT.

CDR3 coding DNA: TGTGCCAGCGGGGAAGGACAGGGGGGCTCACCCCTCCACTTT. It yields the protein CASGEGQGGSPLHF. V and J are TRBV3-1 (or the pseudogene TRBV3-2) and TRBJ1-6; the match to TRBD1 covers 10 bases. The CDR3 sequence is 14 residues long. CDR1 is LGHDT and CDR2 is YNNKEL in the germline V gene (reference sequence). V was clipped by 8 bases and J by 10 bases; unmatched bases: 8.

The CDR3: CASSYSGTHNSPLHF. CDR3 nucleotide sequence: TGTGCCAGCAGTTACTCCGGGACACATAATTCACCCCTCCACTTT. The V and J genes are TRBV6-2 or TRBV6-3 and TRBJ1-6; TRBD1 is a possible D gene (6 bases). The CDR3 length is 15 residues. CDR1 and CDR2 (germline): MNHEY, SVGEGT. The V end lost 0 bases, the J end lost 5 bases, and 8 bases lay between the germline ends.

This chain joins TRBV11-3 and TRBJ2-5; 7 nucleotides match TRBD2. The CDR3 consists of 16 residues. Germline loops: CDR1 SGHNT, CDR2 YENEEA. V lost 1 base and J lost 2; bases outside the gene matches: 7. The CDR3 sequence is CASSLAGRGRQETQYF. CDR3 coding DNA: TGTGCCAGCAGCTTAGCAGGGCGGGGGAGACAAGAGACCCAGTACTTC. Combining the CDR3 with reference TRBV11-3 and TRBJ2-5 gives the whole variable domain EAGVVQSPRYKIIEKKQPVAFWCNPISGHNTLYWYLQNLGQGPELLIRYENEEAVDDSQLPKDRFSAERLKGVDSTLKIQPAELGDSAVYLCASSLAGRGRQETQYFGPGTRLLVL.

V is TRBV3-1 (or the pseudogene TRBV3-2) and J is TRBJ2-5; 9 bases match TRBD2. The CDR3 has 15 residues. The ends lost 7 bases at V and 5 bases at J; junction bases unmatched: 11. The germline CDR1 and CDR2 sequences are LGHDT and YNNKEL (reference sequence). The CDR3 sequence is CASKDEWRGGETQYF. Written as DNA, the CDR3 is TGTGCCAGCAAGGATGAGTGGCGGGGGGGCGAGACCCAGTACTTC.

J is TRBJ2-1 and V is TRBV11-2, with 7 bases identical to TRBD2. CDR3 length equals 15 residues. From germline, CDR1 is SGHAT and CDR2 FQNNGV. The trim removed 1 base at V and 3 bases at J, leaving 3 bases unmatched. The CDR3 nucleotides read TGTGCCAGCAGCTTAGGCGGGAGTGGCTACAATGAGCAGTTCTTC. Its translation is CASSLGGSGYNEQFF.

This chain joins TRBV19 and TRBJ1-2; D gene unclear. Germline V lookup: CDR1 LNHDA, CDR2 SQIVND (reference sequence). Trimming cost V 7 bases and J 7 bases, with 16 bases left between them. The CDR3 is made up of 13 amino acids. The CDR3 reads CASTSVLGGGYTF. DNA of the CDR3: TGTGCCAGTACGTCCGTGCTCGGCGGTGGCTACACCTTC.

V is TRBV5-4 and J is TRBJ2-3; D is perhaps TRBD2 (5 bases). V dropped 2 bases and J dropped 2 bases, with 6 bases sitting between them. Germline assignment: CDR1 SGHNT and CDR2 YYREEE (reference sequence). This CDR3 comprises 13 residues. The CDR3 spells CASSFDYTDTQYF. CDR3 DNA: TGTGCCAGCAGCTTTGACTACACAGATACGCAGTATTTT. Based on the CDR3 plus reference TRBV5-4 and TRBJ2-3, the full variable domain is ETGVTQSPTHLIKTRGQQVTLRCSSQSGHNTVSWYQQALGQGPQFIFQYYREEENGRGNFPPRFSGLQFPNYSSELNVNALELDDSALYLCASSFDYTDTQYFGPGTRLTVL.

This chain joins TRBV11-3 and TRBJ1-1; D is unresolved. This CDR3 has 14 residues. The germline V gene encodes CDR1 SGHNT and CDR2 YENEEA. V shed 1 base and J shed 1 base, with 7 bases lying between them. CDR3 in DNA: TGTGCCAGCAGCTTAGGTACCGGGAACACTGAAGCTTTCTTT. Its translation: CASSLGTGNTEAFF.

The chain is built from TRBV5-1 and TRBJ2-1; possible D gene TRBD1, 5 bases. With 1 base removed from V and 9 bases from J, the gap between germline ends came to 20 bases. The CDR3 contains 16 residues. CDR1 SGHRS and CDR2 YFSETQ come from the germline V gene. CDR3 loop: CASSLSYGKGVGEQFF. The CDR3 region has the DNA TGCGCCAGCAGCTTGTCCTACGGAAAAGGGGTGGGTGAGCAGTTCTTC.

CDR3 sequence reads: CASSLPGGNQPQHF. The DNA of the CDR3 is TGTGCCAGCAGTTTGCCAGGGGGCAATCAGCCCCAGCATTTT. The chain links TRBV27 to TRBJ1-5; D perhaps matches TRBD1 (6 bases). CDR1 MNHEY and CDR2 SMNVEV come from the germline V gene (reference sequence). V lost 3 bases and J lost 2, with 8 bases in between. This CDR3 is built from 14 residues.

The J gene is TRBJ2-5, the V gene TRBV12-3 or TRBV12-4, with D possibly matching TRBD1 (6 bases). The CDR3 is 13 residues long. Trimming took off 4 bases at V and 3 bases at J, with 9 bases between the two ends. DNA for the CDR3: TGTGCCAGCAGTTCGGACAGCGAAGAGACCCAGTACTTC. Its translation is CASSSDSEETQYF.

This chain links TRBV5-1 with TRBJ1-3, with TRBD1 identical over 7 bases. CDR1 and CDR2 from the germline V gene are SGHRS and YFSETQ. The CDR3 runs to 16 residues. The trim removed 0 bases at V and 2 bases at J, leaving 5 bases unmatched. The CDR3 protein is CASSLAGQAAGNTIYF. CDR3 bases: TGCGCCAGCAGCTTGGCCGGACAGGCGGCTGGAAACACCATATATTTT.